The present entry profiles one TCR beta chain with its context. This record belongs to a study of cytomegalovirus exposure and HLA in healthy donors. A multiplex PCR was run with 60 Vbeta primers and 13 Jbeta primers. Clones were sequenced by immunoSEQ multiplex PCR, and TCRdb holds only the in-frame ones, with some missing. The table records 130,000 to 150,000 clones, 75% to 85% of them present only once. The sample comprised PBMCs. The sequence derives from a female donor in good health and CMV-seronegative.

The CDR3: CASSPVPFYEQYF. The CDR3 nucleotides read TGTGCCAGCAGCCCGGTCCCTTTTTACGAGCAGTACTTC. The rearrangement links TRBV7-2 to TRBJ2-7; D gene ambiguous. CDR3 size: 13 residues. CDR1 and CDR2 from the germline V gene are SGHTA and FQGNSA. Trimming left V 5 bases short and J 4 bases short, with 12 bases between.